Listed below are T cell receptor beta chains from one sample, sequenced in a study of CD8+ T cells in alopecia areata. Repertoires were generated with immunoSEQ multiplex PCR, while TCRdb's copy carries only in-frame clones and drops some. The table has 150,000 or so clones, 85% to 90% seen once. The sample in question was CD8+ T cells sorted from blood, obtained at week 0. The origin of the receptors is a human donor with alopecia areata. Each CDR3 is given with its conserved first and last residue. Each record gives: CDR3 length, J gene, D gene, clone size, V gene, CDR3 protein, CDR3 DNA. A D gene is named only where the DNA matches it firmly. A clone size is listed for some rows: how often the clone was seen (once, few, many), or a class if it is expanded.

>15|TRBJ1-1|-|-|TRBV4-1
CASSQDPLANTEAFF
TGCGCCAGCAGCCAAGATCCCCTGGCGAACACTGAAGCTTTCTTT
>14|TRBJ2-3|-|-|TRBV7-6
CASSSPTATDTQYF
TGTGCCAGCAGCTCCCCGACAGCTACAGATACGCAGTATTTT
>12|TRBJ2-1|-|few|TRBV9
CASSLGVMEQFF
TGTGCCAGCAGCCTAGGTGTCATGGAGCAGTTCTTC
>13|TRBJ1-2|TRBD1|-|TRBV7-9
CASSSQGGDGYTF
TGTGCCAGCAGCTCCCAGGGGGGAGATGGCTACACCTTC
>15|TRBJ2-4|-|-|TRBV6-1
CASSERVLAKNIQYF
TGTGCCAGCAGCGAAAGGGTTCTAGCCAAAAACATTCAGTACTTC
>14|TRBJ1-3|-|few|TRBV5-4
CASSTSPSGNTIYF
TGTGCCAGCAGCACGTCCCCCTCTGGAAACACCATATATTTT
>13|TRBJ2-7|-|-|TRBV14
CASSPHHTYEQYF
TGTGCCAGCAGTCCCCATCATACCTACGAGCAGTACTTC
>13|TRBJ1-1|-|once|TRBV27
CASAKGGFTEAFF
TGTGCCAGCGCTAAAGGGGGTTTCACTGAAGCTTTCTTT
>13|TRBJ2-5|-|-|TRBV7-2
CASSLVLGETQYF
TGTGCCAGCAGCTTAGTTTTAGGAGAGACCCAGTACTTC
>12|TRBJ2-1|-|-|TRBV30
CAWRGPSTRQFF
TGTGCCTGGAGGGGGCCGTCTACCCGGCAGTTCTTC
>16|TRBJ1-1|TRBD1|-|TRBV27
CASNEEGAPMNTEAFF
TGTGCCAGCAACGAGGAGGGGGCTCCAATGAACACTGAAGCTTTCTTT
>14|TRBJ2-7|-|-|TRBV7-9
CASSGRTGSYEQYF
TGTGCCAGCAGCGGGAGGACAGGCTCCTACGAGCAGTACTTC
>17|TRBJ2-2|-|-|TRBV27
CASGFLTTGGDTGELFF
TGTGCCAGCGGCTTCCTTACTACCGGGGGAGACACCGGGGAGCTGTTTTTT
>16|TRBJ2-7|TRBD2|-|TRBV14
CASSPAGSGGGYEQYF
TGTGCCAGCAGCCCGGCTGGTAGCGGGGGAGGCTACGAGCAGTACTTC
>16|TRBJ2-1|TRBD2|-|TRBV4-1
CASSQDLSGGRDEQFF
TGCGCCAGCAGCCAAGATCTTTCTGGCGGGAGGGACGAGCAGTTCTTC
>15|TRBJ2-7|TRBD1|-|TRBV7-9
CASSGGQGQIYEQYF
TGTGCCAGCAGCGGGGGACAGGGGCAAATATACGAGCAGTACTTC
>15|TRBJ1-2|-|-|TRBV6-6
CASSYGTRDVYGYTF
TGTGCCAGCAGTTACGGTACCAGGGATGTCTATGGCTACACCTTC
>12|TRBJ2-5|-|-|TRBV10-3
CAISESQETQYF
TGTGCCATCAGTGAGTCGCAAGAGACCCAGTACTTC
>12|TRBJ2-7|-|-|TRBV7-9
CASSLAGQEQYF
TGTGCCAGCAGCTTGGCTGGACAGGAGCAGTACTTC
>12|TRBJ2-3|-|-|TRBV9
CASGVDTDTQYF
TGTGCCAGCGGGGTCGACACAGATACGCAGTATTTT
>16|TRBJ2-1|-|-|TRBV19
CASSMFGASSYNEQFF
TGTGCCAGTAGTATGTTTGGGGCCAGCTCCTACAATGAGCAGTTCTTC
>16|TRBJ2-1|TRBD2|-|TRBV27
CASSLERRGDYNEQFF
TGTGCCAGCAGTTTAGAGAGACGGGGGGACTACAATGAGCAGTTCTTC
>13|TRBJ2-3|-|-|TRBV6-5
CASSYSNTDTQYF
TGTGCCAGCAGTTACTCAAACACAGATACGCAGTATTTT
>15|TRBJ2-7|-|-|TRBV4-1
CASSQVWGADYEQYF
TGCGCCAGCAGCCAAGTTTGGGGGGCGGATTACGAGCAGTACTTC
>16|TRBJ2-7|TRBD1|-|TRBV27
CASSLLTGGFSYEQYF
TGTGCCAGCAGTTTACTGACAGGGGGCTTCTCCTACGAGCAGTACTTC
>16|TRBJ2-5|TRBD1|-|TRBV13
CASSSLTGQGGETQYF
TGTGCCAGCAGCTCCCTGACCGGACAGGGTGGAGAGACCCAGTACTTC
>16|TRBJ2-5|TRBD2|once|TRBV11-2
CASSSRGLAEQWTQYF
TGTGCCAGCAGCTCTAGAGGACTAGCGGAACAATGGACCCAGTACTTC
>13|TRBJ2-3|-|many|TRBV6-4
CASSDEETDTQYF
TGTGCCAGCAGTGACGAGGAGACAGATACGCAGTATTTT
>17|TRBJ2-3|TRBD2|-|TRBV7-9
CASSFGTSGIGADTQYF
TGTGCCAGCAGCTTCGGGACTAGCGGGATCGGGGCAGATACGCAGTATTTT
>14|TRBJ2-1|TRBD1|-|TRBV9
CASSVATGGNEQFF
TGTGCCAGCAGCGTAGCTACAGGGGGCAATGAGCAGTTCTTC
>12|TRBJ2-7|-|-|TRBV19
CASKGTVNEQYF
TGTGCCAGTAAGGGTACTGTCAACGAGCAGTACTTC
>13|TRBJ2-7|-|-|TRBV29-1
CSALPGLSYEQYF
TGCAGCGCCCTCCCGGGCCTTTCCTACGAGCAGTACTTC
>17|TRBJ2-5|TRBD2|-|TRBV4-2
CASSPGGERGGQETQYF
TGTGCCAGCAGCCCCGGTGGGGAGCGGGGGGGCCAAGAGACCCAGTACTTC